This T cell receptor (beta chain) comes out of a study of spatial heterogeneity in lung cancer. At the level of the study: Consistent detection of more beta-chain than alpha-chain sequences was observed.

The CDR3 runs 15 residues. The ends were cut back, 5 bases at V and 0 bases at J, with 13 bases in the middle. Germline lookup yields CDR1 SNHLY and CDR2 FYNNEI. Specified time point: sample taken at primary tumor resection. Whole RNA was taken from tumor, nontumor lung or frozen PBMC; it was then sequenced unsorted. This clonotype was counted only a few times. TCRdb re-called the 5' RACE reads through MiXCR, storing one row per CDR3 protein. Of tens of thousands of distinct CDR3 sequences in the sample, about 12% were seen once. The V and J genes are TRBV2 and TRBJ1-2; D is possibly TRBD1 (6 bases). The sequencing used PBMCs, collected at surgery. The source is a male donor with early-stage non-small cell lung cancer. The CDR3 nucleotides read TGTGCCAGCAGTACGGACAGCCCTTCTAACTATGGCTACACCTTC. Protein: CASSTDSPSNYGYTF.